This T cell receptor beta chain was profiled in a study of regulatory T cells in long-lasting Graves disease. The time point here: newly diagnosed GD, antithyroid drugs for less than 3 months. Researchers made the TCR library from RNA that was extracted from PBMCs. This clonotype was seen at least ten times. Its target is unknown. CDR3-region Arm-PCR and iRepertoire HTBI primers produced the TCR beta libraries. From the multiplex PCR reads, TCRdb called clonotypes with MiXCR, one entry per CDR3 protein. Here the sample spans roughly 400,000 distinct CDR3 sequences, over 15% being singletons. The V and J ends lost 1 base and 6 bases respectively, with 9 bases between them. This CDR3 is 13 amino acids long. The germline CDR1 and CDR2 sequences are SEHNR and FQNEAQ (reference sequence). Regarding the study as a whole: TRBV28, TRBJ1-2 and TRBJ2-5 were segments that persistent disease favored.

These data were likewise used in another study, on T cells in Graves' hyperthyroidism and ophthalmopathy. As that study records: First-round RT-PCR of the TCR CDR3 relied on the HTBI primer set. Most thyroid clonotypes expanded above 0.001 appeared in blood too.

This clonotype was obtained from a woman younger than 30 with Graves disease. This material consisted of peripheral blood mononuclear cells (PBMCs), taken at new diagnosis, from a patient treated with antithyroid drugs. V gene TRBV7-9 combines with J gene TRBJ1-2; the D is unclear. The CDR3 spells CASSLGQRDGYTF. Written as DNA, the CDR3 is TGTGCCAGCAGCTTAGGACAAAGGGATGGCTACACCTTC.